Each of the 17 T cell receptor beta chains below was sequenced from the same sample in a study of identical twins (TCRdb year 2016). Libraries were built with 5' RACE. Sequenced on an Illumina HiSeq 2000. The raw public reads went through TCRdb reprocessing: fastp at Q25, MiXCR clone calling, in-frame beta chains kept. Entries that share a CDR3 protein sequence are merged under the most common genes and DNA. This sample has hundreds of thousands of distinct CDR3 sequences in its table, and 8.6% of those were observed once. The ten largest clones capture about 0.98% of the sample. Another study also made use of these data, one on yellow fever vaccine responses in identical twins.

Sequenced sample: PBMCs. The receptors were gathered from a woman aged 18-35 years in good health.

This clonotype was observed many times. This chain joins TRBV6-5 and TRBJ2-1; TRBD1 might be the D (5 bases). The germline V gene encodes CDR1 MNHEY and CDR2 SVGAGI. The CDR3 covers 12 residues. Trimming cost V 10 bases and J 8 bases, with 15 bases left between them. The CDR3 loop reads CATHSPGHEQFF. As DNA, the CDR3 is TGTGCCACCCATAGCCCAGGGCATGAGCAGTTCTTC.

This clonotype showed up many times. The chain employs TRBV2 and TRBJ1-2; D call uncertain. Germline lookup yields CDR1 SNHLY and CDR2 FYNNEI. The CDR3 is 11 amino acids. The V and J ends lost 6 bases and 6 bases respectively, with 8 bases between them. The CDR3 is CASSLRNGYTF. Here the CDR3 DNA reads TGTGCCAGCAGCTTAAGGAATGGCTACACCTTC.

The sample holds many counts of this clonotype. The chain has TRBV2 and TRBJ1-1; D is perhaps TRBD1 (5 bases). This CDR3 spans 17 amino acids. Trimming left V 2 bases short and J 4 bases short, with 20 bases between. Germline CDR1 is SNHLY and CDR2 is FYNNEI. This CDR3 reads CASSESIGDPWGTEAFF. Here the CDR3 DNA reads TGTGCCAGCAGTGAAAGCATTGGGGACCCTTGGGGCACTGAAGCTTTCTTT.

The J gene is TRBJ2-2, the V gene TRBV25-1; no clear D gene. This CDR3 is built from 12 residues. CDR1 is MGHDK, CDR2 SYGVNS, per germline. Trimming shortened V by 5 bases and J by 7 bases, and 8 bases separated the two germline ends. The CDR3 sequence is CASSFVHGELFF. CDR3 nucleotides: TGTGCCAGCAGTTTCGTCCACGGGGAGCTGTTTTTT.

This clonotype was picked up a small number of times. The chain is built from TRBV6-7 and TRBJ2-4; 11 bases fit TRBD2. TRBV6-7 is an open reading frame, and its role is uncertain. After removal of 2 bases from V and 0 bases from J, the junction contained 9 bases not matched to a gene. The CDR3 covers 19 residues. This chain's CDR3 is CASSYGRLAGHLAKNIQYF. Here the CDR3 DNA reads TGTGCCAGCAGTTACGGGAGACTAGCGGGGCACTTAGCCAAAAACATTCAGTACTTC.

This clonotype was counted ten times or more. The chain is built from TRBV15 and TRBJ2-1; 8 bases agree with TRBD2. The CDR3 contains 15 residues. The ends lost 1 base at V and 5 bases at J; junction bases unmatched: 4. Germline V gene data show CDR1 as LNHNV and CDR2 as YYDKDF (reference sequence). The CDR3 reads CATSRAAGGNNEQFF. CDR3 DNA: TGTGCCACCAGCAGAGCCGCGGGAGGAAACAATGAGCAGTTCTTC.

This clonotype was picked up many times. The chain recombines TRBV27 with TRBJ2-1; a weak D match, TRBD2 (7 bases). This CDR3 is 14 amino acids long. The V gene's germline CDR1 is MNHEY and CDR2 SMNVEV (reference sequence). Trimming cost V 3 bases and J 5 bases, with 11 bases left between them. The CDR3 spells CASSFGGAHNEQFF. CDR3 DNA: TGTGCCAGCAGTTTTGGGGGGGCCCACAATGAGCAGTTCTTC.

This clonotype was seen a handful of times. Since a much larger clone is just one base distant, this may be a read error. The J gene is TRBJ2-6, the V gene TRBV7-9; no clear D. The ends were cut back, 3 bases at V and 3 bases at J, with 0 bases in the middle. CDR1 SEHNR and CDR2 FQNEAQ come from the germline V gene (reference sequence). There are 12 residues in the CDR3. CDR3 in DNA: TGTGCCAGCAGCTTTGGGGCCAACGTCCTGACTTTC. Protein sequence: CASSFGANVLTF.

The chain carries TRBV20-1 and TRBJ2-2; 8 bases map to TRBD2. This CDR3 is 14 amino acids long. The germline gives CDR1 DFQATT, CDR2 SNEGSKA (reference sequence). Losses at the gene ends were 5 bases for V and 7 bases for J; bases not matched to a gene: 9. The CDR3 region is CSAWVAGSSGELFF. CDR3 DNA: TGCAGTGCTTGGGTAGCGGGATCAAGCGGGGAGCTGTTTTTT.

This clonotype was counted ten times or more. The gene calls are TRBV9 and TRBJ2-1; perhaps TRBD2 as D (6 bases). V lost 0 bases and J lost 6, with 16 bases in between. From germline, CDR1 is SGDLS and CDR2 YYNGEE. This CDR3 is built from 16 residues. CDR3 coding DNA: TGTGCCAGCAGCGTAGGCCCGGGAGTACTGGGCAATGAGCAGTTCTTC. Translation: CASSVGPGVLGNEQFF. Full variable domain (rest looked up from reference TRBV9 and TRBJ2-1): DSGVTQTPKHLITATGQRVTLRCSPRSGDLSVYWYQQSLDQGLQFLIQYYNGEERAKGNILERFSAQQFPDLHSELNLSSLELGDSALYFCASSVGPGVLGNEQFFGPGTRLTVL.

This clonotype appeared a few times. The rearrangement joins TRBV7-9 to TRBJ2-7, with a tentative D call TRBD1 (6 bases). V dropped 4 bases and J dropped 2 bases, with 12 bases sitting between them. The CDR3 sequence is 14 residues long. CDR1 and CDR2 (germline): SEHNR, FQNEAQ (reference sequence). CDR3 in amino acids: CASSSNRAPYEQYF. CDR3 nucleotide sequence: TGTGCCAGCAGCTCTAACAGGGCTCCCTACGAGCAGTACTTC.

The gene calls are TRBV7-9 and TRBJ2-7; no definite D call. V lost 5 bases, J lost 3 bases, and 14 bases lay in between. Germline loops: CDR1 SEHNR, CDR2 FQNEAQ (reference sequence). CDR3 length: 14 amino acids. CDR3: CASSPDWTVYEQYF. Written as DNA, the CDR3 is TGTGCCAGCAGCCCCGATTGGACGGTCTACGAGCAGTACTTC.

A few counts support this clonotype. This chain's CDR3 is CASSHGGDNSYEQYF. The CDR3 nucleotides are TGCGCCAGCAGCCATGGGGGGGACAACTCCTACGAGCAGTACTTC. V usage is TRBV5-1 and J usage is TRBJ2-7, with D perhaps TRBD2 (7 bases). The length of the CDR3 is 15 residues. V lost 4 bases, J lost 0 bases, and 14 bases lay in between. Germline loops: CDR1 SGHRS, CDR2 YFSETQ. Full variable domain (outside the CDR3, taken from reference TRBV5-1 and TRBJ2-7): KAGVTQTPRYLIKTRGQQVTLSCSPISGHRSVSWYQQTPGQGLQFLFEYFSETQRNKGNFPGRFSGRQFSNSRSEMNVSTLELGDSALYLCASSHGGDNSYEQYFGPGTRLTVT.

The chain joins TRBV3-1 to TRBJ2-3; 7 nucleotides align to TRBD1. Germline lookup yields CDR1 LGHDT and CDR2 YNNKEL (reference sequence). The ends lost 4 bases at V and 2 bases at J; junction bases unmatched: 9. This CDR3 is built from 16 residues. The CDR3 reads CASSRDRDSYTDTQYF. CDR3 in DNA: TGTGCCAGCAGCCGAGACCGGGACAGCTACACAGATACGCAGTATTTT.

This clonotype was detected many times. This rearrangement joins TRBV18 to TRBJ1-1; D is undetermined. The V gene lost 3 bases and the J gene lost 7 bases, with 6 bases spanning the gap. Germline loops: CDR1 KGHSH, CDR2 LQKENI. This CDR3 comprises 11 residues. CDR3 region: CASSPQNEAFF. CDR3 sequence (DNA): TGTGCCAGCTCACCTCAGAATGAAGCTTTCTTT.

The V gene is TRBV6-5, the J gene TRBJ1-3; D is perhaps TRBD1 (5 bases). Trimming left V 3 bases short and J 0 bases short, with 12 bases between. CDR3 length equals 16 residues. Germline V lookup: CDR1 MNHEY, CDR2 SVGAGI. Here the CDR3 DNA reads TGTGCCAGCAGTTATAAGGGGATGAGCTCTGGAAACACCATATATTTT. Residues: CASSYKGMSSGNTIYF.

The table lists this clonotype with a few counts. This rearrangement joins TRBV28 to TRBJ2-5; D call uncertain. In germline, CDR1 is MDHEN, CDR2 SYDVKM. V gave up 5 bases and J gave up 5 bases, with 18 bases separating them. The CDR3 runs to 15 residues. CDR3 nucleotide sequence: TGTGCCAGCAGTCGAAATCGACATTCGGGTGAGACCCAGTACTTC. As protein: CASSRNRHSGETQYF.